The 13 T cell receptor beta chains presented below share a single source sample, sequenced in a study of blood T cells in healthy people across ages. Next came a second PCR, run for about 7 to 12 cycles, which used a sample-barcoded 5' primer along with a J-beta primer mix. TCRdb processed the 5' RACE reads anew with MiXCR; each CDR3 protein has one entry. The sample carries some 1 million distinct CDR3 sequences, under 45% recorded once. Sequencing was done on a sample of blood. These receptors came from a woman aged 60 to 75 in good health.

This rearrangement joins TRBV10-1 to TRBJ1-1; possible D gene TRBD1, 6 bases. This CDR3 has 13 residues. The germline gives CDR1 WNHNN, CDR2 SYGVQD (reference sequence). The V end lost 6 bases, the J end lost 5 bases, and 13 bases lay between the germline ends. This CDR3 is CASRETGKTEAFF. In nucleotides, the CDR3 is TGCGCCAGCAGGGAAACAGGGAAAACTGAAGCTTTCTTT.

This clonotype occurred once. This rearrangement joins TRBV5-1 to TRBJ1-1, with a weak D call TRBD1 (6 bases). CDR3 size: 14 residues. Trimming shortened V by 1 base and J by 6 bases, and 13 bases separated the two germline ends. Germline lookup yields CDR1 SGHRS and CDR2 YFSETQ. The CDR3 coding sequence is TGCGCCAGCAGCTTGTTCCCAGGGGCCTCTGAAGCTTTCTTT. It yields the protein CASSLFPGASEAFF.

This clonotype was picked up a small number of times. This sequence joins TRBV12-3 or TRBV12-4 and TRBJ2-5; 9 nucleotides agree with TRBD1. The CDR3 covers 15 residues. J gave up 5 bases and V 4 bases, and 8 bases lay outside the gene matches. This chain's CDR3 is CASSSMDRGEETQYF. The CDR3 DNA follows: TGTGCCAGCAGTTCAATGGACAGGGGCGAGGAGACCCAGTACTTC.

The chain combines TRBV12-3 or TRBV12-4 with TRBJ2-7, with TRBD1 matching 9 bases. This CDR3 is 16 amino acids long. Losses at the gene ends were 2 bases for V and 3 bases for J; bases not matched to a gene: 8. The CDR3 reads CASSLKPPDRGYEQYF. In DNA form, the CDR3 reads TGTGCCAGCAGTTTAAAGCCTCCGGACAGGGGCTACGAGCAGTACTTC.

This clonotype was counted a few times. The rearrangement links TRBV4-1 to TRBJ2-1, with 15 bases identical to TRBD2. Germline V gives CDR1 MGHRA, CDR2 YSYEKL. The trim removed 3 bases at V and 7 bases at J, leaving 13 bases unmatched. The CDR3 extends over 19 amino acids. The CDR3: CASSQGGGLAGGPGNEQFF. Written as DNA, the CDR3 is TGCGCCAGCAGCCAGGGGGGTGGACTAGCGGGAGGGCCAGGGAATGAGCAGTTCTTC.

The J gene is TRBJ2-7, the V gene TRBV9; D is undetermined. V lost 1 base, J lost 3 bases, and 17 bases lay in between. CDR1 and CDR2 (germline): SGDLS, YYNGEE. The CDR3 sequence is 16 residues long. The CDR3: CASSVSSLVGVYEQYF. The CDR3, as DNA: TGTGCCAGCAGCGTATCATCCCTTGTTGGGGTCTACGAGCAGTACTTC.

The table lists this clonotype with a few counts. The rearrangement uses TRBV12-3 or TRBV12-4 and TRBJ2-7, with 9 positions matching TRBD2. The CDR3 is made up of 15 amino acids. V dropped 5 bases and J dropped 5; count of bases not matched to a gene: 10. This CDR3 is CASSPHSGRPHEQYF. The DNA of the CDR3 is TGTGCCAGCAGTCCCCATAGCGGGAGACCCCACGAGCAGTACTTC.

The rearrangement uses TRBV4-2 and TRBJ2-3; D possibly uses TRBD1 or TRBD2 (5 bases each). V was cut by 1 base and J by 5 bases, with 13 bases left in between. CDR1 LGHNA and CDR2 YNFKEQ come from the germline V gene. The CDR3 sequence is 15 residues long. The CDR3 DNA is TGTGCCAGCAGCCAAGGAAGGGACGGAGGAGATACGCAGTATTTT. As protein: CASSQGRDGGDTQYF.

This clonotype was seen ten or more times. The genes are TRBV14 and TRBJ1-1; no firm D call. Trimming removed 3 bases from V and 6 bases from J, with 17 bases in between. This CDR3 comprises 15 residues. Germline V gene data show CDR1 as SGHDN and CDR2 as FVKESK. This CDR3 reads CASSHPPASRAEAFF. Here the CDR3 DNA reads TGTGCCAGCAGCCATCCCCCCGCTTCTAGGGCTGAAGCTTTCTTT.

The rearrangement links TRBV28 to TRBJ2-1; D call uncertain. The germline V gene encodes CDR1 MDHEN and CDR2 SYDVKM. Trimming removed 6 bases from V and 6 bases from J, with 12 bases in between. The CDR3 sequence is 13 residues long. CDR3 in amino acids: CASSLGRFNEQFF. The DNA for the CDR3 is TGTGCCAGCAGCCTGGGCCGTTTCAATGAGCAGTTCTTC.

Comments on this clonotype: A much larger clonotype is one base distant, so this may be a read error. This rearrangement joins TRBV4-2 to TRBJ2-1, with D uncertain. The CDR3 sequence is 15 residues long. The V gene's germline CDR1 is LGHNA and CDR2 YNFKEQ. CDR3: CASSQDPRTYDEQFF. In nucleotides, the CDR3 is TGTGCCAGCAGCCAAGACCCCCGGACCTACGATGAGCAGTTCTTC.

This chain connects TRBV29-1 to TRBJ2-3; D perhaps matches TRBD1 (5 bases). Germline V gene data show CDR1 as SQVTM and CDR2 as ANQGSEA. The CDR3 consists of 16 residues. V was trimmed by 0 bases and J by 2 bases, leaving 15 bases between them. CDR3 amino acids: CSVEDQNRPLTDTQYF. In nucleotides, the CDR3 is TGCAGCGTTGAAGATCAAAACAGGCCGCTCACAGATACGCAGTATTTT.

CDR3: CASSLWGTSGRATVTNEQYF. The CDR3 DNA follows: TGTGCCAGCAGTTTATGGGGGACTAGCGGGAGGGCCACCGTGACGAATGAGCAGTACTTC. The chain has TRBV27 and TRBJ2-5; 16 bases fit TRBD2. In germline, CDR1 is MNHEY, CDR2 SMNVEV (reference sequence). CDR3 size: 20 residues. The V segment lost 1 base and the J segment 11 bases; nucleotides outside the gene matches: 19.